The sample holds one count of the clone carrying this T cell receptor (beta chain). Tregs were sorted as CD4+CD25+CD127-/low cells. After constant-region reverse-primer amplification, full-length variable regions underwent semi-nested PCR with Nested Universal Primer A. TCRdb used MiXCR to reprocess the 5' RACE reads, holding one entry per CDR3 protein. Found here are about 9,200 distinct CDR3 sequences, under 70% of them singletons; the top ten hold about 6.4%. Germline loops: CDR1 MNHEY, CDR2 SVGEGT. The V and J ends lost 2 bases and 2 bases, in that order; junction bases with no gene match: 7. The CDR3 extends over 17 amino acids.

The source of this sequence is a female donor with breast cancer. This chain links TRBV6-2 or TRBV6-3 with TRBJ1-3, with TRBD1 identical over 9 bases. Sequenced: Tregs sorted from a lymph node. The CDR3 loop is CASSYPTGTGTGNTIYF. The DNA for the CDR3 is TGTGCCAGCAGTTACCCGACCGGGACAGGGACTGGAAACACCATATATTTT.